What follows are 8 T cell receptor beta chains derived from one specimen sequenced in a study of cytomegalovirus exposure and HLA in healthy donors. The PCR employed 60 Vbeta primers together with 13 Jbeta primers. TCRdb's table, derived via immunoSEQ multiplex PCR, lists solely in-frame clones and lacks some. This sample has nearly 200,000 clones, with around 87% found just once. The sample consisted of PBMCs. The receptors here all came from a man aged 25 to 40 in good health and CMV-seronegative.

The rearrangement joins TRBV13 to TRBJ2-7; 8 bases line up with TRBD2. Germline-derived CDR1 and CDR2 are PRHDT and FYEKMQ (reference sequence). The CDR3 extends over 16 amino acids. Trimming at V came to 5 bases and at J to 2 bases, leaving 11 bases not matched to a gene. CDR3: CASSTSLSGNPYEQYF. CDR3 bases: TGTGCCAGCAGCACATCCCTTAGCGGGAACCCCTACGAGCAGTACTTC.

This rearrangement joins TRBV6-1 to TRBJ1-5; D is perhaps TRBD1 (6 bases). The CDR3 loop spans 14 amino acids. Trimming removed 5 bases at V and 6 bases at J, with 14 bases between. The germline gives CDR1 MNHNS, CDR2 SASEGT. The DNA of the CDR3 is TGTGCCAGCAGTACACAGGGAGGGGGTCAGCCCCAGCATTTT. Encoded protein: CASSTQGGGQPQHF.

The V call is TRBV7-6, the J call TRBJ1-5; D is uncertain. V was trimmed by 1 base and J by 6 bases, leaving 13 bases between them. The CDR3 totals 15 residues. The germline CDR1 and CDR2 sequences are SGHVS and FNYEAQ. The CDR3: CASSLGGDRGQPQHF. CDR3 nucleotides: TGTGCCAGCAGCTTAGGAGGAGATAGAGGTCAGCCCCAGCATTTT.

The V gene is TRBV11-2, the J gene TRBJ2-2, with D possibly being TRBD1 (6 bases). Germline assignment: CDR1 SGHAT and CDR2 FQNNGV. This CDR3 is 16 amino acids long. V was shortened by 5 bases and J by 0 bases, with 13 bases between the two germline ends. The CDR3 sequence is CASSVGQSANTGELFF. The CDR3 nucleotides are TGTGCCAGCAGCGTCGGACAGTCCGCGAACACCGGGGAGCTGTTTTTT.

This sequence joins TRBV6-5 and TRBJ1-1; D unresolved. The CDR3 has 15 residues. V was trimmed by 4 bases and J by 4 bases, leaving 16 bases between them. CDR1 MNHEY and CDR2 SVGAGI come from the germline V gene. The CDR3 loop reads CASSSPVGRSTEAFF. CDR3 coding DNA: TGTGCCAGCAGTTCTCCGGTGGGCAGGTCCACTGAAGCTTTCTTT.

The chain joins TRBV6-5 to TRBJ2-5, with 7 bases lining up with TRBD1. Germline trimming cut 4 bases from V and 5 bases from J; bases unmatched to any gene: 13. Germline values: CDR1 MNHEY, CDR2 SVGAGI. The CDR3 is made up of 16 amino acids. The CDR3 spells CASSFTTGRSWETQYF. In DNA, the CDR3 is TGTGCCAGCAGTTTCACGACAGGGCGATCTTGGGAGACCCAGTACTTC.

The genes are TRBV11-2 and TRBJ1-2, with D unresolved. Trimming stripped 1 base from V and 4 bases from J, with 7 bases between. Germline lookup yields CDR1 SGHAT and CDR2 FQNNGV. The CDR3 is 13 residues long. CDR3 amino acids: CASSLASGYGYTF. The CDR3 nucleotides read TGTGCCAGCAGCTTAGCGTCGGGCTATGGCTACACCTTC.

The chain recombines TRBV5-1 with TRBJ2-5; no definite D call. This CDR3 comprises 13 residues. Deletions cut 2 bases from V and 1 base from J, with 6 bases between. Germline CDR1 reads SGHRS; CDR2 reads YFSETQ. The CDR3 nucleotides are TGCGCCAGCAGCTTACCAGGCCAAGAGACCCAGTACTTC. This translates into CASSLPGQETQYF. Combining the CDR3 with reference TRBV5-1 and TRBJ2-5 gives the whole variable domain KAGVTQTPRYLIKTRGQQVTLSCSPISGHRSVSWYQQTPGQGLQFLFEYFSETQRNKGNFPGRFSGRQFSNSRSEMNVSTLELGDSALYLCASSLPGQETQYFGPGTRLLVL.